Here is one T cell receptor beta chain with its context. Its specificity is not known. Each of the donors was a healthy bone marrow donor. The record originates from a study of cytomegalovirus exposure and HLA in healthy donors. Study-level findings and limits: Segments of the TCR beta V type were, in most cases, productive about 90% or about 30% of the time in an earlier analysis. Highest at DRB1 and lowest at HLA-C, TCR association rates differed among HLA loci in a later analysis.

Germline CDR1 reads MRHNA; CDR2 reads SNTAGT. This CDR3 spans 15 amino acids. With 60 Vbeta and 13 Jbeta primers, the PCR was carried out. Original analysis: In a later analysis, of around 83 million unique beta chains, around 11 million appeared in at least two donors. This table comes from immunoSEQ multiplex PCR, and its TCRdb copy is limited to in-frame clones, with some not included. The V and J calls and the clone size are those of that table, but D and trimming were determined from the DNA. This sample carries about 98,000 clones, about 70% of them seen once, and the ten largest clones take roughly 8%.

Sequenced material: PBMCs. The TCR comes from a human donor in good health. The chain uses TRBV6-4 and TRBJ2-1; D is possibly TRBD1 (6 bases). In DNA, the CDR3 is TGTGCTATTACTAAGGGGGTGGGCTCCTACAATGAGCAGTTCTTC. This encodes CAITKGVGSYNEQFF.